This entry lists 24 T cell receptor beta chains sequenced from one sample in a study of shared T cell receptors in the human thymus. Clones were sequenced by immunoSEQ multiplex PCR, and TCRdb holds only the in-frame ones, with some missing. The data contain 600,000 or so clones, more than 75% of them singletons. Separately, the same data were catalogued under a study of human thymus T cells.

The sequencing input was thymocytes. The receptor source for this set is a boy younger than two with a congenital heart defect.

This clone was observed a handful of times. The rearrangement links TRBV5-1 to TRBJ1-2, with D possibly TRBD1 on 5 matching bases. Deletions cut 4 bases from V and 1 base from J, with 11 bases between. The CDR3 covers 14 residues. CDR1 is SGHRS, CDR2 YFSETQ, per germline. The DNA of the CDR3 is TGCGCCAGCAGCACGGGGACTGATAACTATGGCTACACCTTC. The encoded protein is CASSTGTDNYGYTF.

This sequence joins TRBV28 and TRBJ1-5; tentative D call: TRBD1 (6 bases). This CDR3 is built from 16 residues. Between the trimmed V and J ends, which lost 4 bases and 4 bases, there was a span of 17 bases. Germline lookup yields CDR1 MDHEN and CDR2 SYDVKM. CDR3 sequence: CASSSFLTGINQPQHF. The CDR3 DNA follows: TGTGCCAGCAGTTCATTTCTGACAGGAATTAATCAGCCCCAGCATTTT. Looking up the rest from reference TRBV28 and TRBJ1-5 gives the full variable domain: DVKVTQSSRYLVKRTGEKVFLECVQDMDHENMFWYRQDPGLGLRLIYFSYDVKMKEKGDIPEGYSVSREKKERFSLILESASTNQTSMYLCASSSFLTGINQPQHFGDGTRLSIL.

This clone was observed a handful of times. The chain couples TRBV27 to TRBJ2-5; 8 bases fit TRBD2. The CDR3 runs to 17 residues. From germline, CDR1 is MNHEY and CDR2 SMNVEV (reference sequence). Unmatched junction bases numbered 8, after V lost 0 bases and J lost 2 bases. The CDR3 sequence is CASSLSLVTSVQETQYF. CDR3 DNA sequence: TGTGCCAGCAGTTTATCACTTGTGACTAGCGTGCAAGAGACCCAGTACTTC.

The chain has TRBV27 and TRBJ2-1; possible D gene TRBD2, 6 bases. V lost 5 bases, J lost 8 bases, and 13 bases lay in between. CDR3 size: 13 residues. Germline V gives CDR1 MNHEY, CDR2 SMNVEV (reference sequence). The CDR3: CASSARLVHEQFF. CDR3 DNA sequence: TGTGCCAGCAGTGCCCGACTAGTGCATGAGCAGTTCTTC.

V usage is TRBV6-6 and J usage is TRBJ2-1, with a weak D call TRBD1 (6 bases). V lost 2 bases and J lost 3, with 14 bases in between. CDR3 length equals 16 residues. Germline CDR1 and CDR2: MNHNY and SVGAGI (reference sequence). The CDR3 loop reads CASSYPRGSNYNEQFF. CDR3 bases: TGTGCCAGCAGTTACCCCAGGGGTAGTAACTACAATGAGCAGTTCTTC.

The DNA of the CDR3 is TGTGCCAGCAGCTTCCGGGACAGGGGGCGCGGCATCCCCTACTACGAGCAGTACTTC. It is translated as CASSFRDRGRGIPYYEQYF. V and J are TRBV5-8 and TRBJ2-7, with 12 positions matching TRBD1. V gave up 2 bases and J gave up 3 bases; unmatched junction bases: 15. The germline CDR1 and CDR2 sequences are SGHTS and YDEGEE. CDR3 length: 19 amino acids.

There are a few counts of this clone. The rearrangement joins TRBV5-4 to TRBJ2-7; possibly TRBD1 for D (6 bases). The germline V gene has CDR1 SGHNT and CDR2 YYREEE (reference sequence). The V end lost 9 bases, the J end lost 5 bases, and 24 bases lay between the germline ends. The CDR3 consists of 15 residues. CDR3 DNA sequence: TGTGCCACCAAATTACACCCAGACAGGTTGGACGAGCAGTACTTC. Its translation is CATKLHPDRLDEQYF.

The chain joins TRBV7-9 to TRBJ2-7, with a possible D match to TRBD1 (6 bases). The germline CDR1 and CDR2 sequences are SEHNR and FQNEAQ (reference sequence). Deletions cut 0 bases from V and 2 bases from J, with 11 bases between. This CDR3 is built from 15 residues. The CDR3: CASSLAWAGAYEQYF. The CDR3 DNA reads TGTGCCAGCAGCTTAGCCTGGGCAGGGGCCTACGAGCAGTACTTC.

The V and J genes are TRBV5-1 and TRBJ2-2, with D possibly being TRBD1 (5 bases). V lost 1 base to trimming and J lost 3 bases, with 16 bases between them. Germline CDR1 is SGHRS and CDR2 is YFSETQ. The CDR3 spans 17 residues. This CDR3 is CASSLYMDKSDTGELFF. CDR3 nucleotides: TGCGCCAGCAGCTTGTATATGGACAAATCGGACACCGGGGAGCTGTTTTTT.

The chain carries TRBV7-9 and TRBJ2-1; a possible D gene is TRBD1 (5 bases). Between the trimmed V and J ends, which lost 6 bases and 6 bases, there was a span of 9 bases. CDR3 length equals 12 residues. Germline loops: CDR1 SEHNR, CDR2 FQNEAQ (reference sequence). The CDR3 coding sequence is TGTGCCAGCAGTAGACAGTTCAATGAGCAGTTCTTC. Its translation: CASSRQFNEQFF.

CDR3 coding DNA: TGTGCCACCAGCAGAGTGACTAGTACCAGCACAGATACGCAGTATTTT. Amino acid sequence: CATSRVTSTSTDTQYF. This chain connects TRBV15 to TRBJ2-3; perhaps TRBD2 as D (6 bases). The CDR3 length is 16 residues. V lost 1 base, J lost 0 bases, and 11 bases lay in between. Germline V gene data show CDR1 as LNHNV and CDR2 as YYDKDF (reference sequence).

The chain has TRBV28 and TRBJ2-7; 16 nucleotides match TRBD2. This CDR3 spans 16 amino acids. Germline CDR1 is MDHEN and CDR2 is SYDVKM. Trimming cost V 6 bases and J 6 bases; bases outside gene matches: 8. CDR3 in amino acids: CASSPIGTSGRAEQYF. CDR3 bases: TGTGCCAGCAGCCCTATTGGGACTAGCGGGAGGGCCGAGCAGTACTTC.

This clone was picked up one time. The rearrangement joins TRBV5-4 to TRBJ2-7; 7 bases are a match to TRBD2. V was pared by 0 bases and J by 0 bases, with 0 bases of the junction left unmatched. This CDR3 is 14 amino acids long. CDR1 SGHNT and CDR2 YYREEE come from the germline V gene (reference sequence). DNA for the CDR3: TGTGCCAGCAGCTTGGGGACTAGCTCCTACGAGCAGTACTTC. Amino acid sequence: CASSLGTSSYEQYF.

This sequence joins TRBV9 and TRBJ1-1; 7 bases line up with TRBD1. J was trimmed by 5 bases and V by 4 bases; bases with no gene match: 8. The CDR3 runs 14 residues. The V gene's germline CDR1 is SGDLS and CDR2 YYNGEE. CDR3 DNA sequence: TGTGCCAGCAGCCAACAGGGGTCGGGAACTGAAGCTTTCTTT. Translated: CASSQQGSGTEAFF.

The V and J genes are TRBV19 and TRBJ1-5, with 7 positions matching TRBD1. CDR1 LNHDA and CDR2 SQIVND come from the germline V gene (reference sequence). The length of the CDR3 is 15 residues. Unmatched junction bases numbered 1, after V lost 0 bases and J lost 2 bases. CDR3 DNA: TGTGCCAGTAGTATAGATGGGACAGGCAATCAGCCCCAGCATTTT. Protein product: CASSIDGTGNQPQHF.

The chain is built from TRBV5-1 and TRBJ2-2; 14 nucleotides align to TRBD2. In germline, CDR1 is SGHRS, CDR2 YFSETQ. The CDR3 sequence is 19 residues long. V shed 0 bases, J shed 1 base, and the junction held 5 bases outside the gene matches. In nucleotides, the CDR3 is TGCGCCAGCAGCTTGGGGGGACTAGCGGGGGCCTGGAACACCGGGGAGCTGTTTTTT. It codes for CASSLGGLAGAWNTGELFF.

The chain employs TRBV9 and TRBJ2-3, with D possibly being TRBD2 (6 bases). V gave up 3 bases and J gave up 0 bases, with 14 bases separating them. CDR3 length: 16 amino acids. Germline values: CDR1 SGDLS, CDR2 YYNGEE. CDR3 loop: CASSAWDSLSTDTQYF. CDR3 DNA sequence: TGTGCCAGCAGCGCATGGGACTCCCTAAGCACAGATACGCAGTATTTT.

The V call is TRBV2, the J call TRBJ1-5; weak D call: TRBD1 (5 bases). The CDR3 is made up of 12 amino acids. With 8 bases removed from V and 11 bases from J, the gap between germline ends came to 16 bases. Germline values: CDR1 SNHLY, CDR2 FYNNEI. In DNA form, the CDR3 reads TGTGCCAGCTCACGCAAGGGGCTAACCCAGCATTTT. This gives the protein CASSRKGLTQHF.

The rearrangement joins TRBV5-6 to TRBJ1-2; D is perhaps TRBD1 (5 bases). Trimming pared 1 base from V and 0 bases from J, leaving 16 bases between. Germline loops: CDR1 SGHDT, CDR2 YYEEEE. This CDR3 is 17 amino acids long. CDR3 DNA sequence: TGTGCCAGCAGCTTGTATAGCCTACAGGAGACTAACTATGGCTACACCTTC. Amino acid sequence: CASSLYSLQETNYGYTF.

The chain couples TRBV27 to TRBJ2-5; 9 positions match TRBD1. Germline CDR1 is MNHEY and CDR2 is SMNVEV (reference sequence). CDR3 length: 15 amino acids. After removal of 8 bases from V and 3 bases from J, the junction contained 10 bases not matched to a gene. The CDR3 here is CASASEDRGEETQYF. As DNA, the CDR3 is TGTGCCAGCGCATCCGAGGACAGGGGAGAAGAGACCCAGTACTTC.

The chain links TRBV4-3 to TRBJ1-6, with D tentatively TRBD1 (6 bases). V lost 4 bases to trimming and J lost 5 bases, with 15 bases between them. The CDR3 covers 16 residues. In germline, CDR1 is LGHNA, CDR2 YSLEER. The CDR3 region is CASSRLRGGNNSPLHF. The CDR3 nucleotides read TGCGCCAGCAGCCGCCTGAGGGGGGGGAATAATTCACCCCTCCACTTT.

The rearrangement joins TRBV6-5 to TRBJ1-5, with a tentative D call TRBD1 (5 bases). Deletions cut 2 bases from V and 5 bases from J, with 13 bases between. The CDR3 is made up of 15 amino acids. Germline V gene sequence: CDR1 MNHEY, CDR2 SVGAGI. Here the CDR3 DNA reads TGTGCCAGCAGTTACAGGCGGGGGTGGGATCAGCCCCAGCATTTT. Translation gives CASSYRRGWDQPQHF.

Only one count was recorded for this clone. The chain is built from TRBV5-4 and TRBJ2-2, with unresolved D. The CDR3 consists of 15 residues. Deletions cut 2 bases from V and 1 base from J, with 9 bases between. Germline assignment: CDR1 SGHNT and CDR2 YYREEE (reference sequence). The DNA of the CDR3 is TGTGCCAGCAGCTTCCGTGACATGAACACCGGGGAGCTGTTTTTT. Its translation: CASSFRDMNTGELFF.

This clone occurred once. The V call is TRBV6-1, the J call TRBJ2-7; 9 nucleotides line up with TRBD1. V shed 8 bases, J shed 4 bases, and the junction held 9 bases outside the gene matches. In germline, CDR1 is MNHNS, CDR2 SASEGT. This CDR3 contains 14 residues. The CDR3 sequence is CASGGDRVFYEQYF. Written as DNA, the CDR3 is TGTGCCAGCGGCGGGGACAGGGTCTTTTACGAGCAGTACTTC.